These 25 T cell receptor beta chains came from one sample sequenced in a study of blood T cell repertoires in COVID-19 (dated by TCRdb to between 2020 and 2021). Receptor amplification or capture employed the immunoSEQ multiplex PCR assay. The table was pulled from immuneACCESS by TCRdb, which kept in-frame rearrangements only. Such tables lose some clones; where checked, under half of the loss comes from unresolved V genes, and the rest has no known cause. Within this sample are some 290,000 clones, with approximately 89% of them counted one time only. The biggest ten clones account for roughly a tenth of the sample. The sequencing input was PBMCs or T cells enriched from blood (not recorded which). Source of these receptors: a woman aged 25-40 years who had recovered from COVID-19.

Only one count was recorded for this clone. The CDR3 coding sequence is TGCGCCAGCAGCCCCGGGACAGGGTTGGGTGAGCAGTACTTC. Its translation: CASSPGTGLGEQYF. The V and J genes are TRBV5-1 and TRBJ2-7, with 9 bases matching TRBD1. Germline-derived CDR1 and CDR2 are SGHRS and YFSETQ. Trimming took 4 bases from V and 7 from J; bases not matched to a gene: 9. CDR3 length equals 14 residues. The whole variable domain, remainder taken from reference TRBV5-1 and TRBJ2-7, is KAGVTQTPRYLIKTRGQQVTLSCSPISGHRSVSWYQQTPGQGLQFLFEYFSETQRNKGNFPGRFSGRQFSNSRSEMNVSTLELGDSALYLCASSPGTGLGEQYFGPGTRLTVT.

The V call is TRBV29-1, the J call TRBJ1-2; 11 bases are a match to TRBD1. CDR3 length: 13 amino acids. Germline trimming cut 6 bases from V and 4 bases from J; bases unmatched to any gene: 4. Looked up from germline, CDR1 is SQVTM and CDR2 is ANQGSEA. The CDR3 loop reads CSVGTGGGYGYTF. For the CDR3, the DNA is TGCAGCGTCGGGACAGGGGGTGGCTATGGCTACACCTTC.

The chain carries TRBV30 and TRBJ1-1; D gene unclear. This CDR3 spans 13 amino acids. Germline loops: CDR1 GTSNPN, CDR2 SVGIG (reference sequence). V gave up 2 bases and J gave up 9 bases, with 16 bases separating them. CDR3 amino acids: CAWSLLGGRKAFF. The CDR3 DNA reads TGTGCCTGGAGTTTGTTGGGAGGCCGAAAAGCTTTCTTT.

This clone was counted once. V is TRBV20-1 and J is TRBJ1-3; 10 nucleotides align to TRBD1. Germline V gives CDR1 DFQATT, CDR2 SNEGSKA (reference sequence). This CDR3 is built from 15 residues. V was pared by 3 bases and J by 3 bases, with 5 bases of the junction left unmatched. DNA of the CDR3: TGCAGTGCTAGTCCGGACAGGGGGTTTGGAAACACCATATATTTT. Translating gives CSASPDRGFGNTIYF.

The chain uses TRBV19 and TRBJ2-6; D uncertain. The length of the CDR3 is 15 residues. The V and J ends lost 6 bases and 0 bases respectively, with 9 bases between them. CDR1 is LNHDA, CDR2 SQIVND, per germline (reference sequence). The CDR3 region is CASSPSFSGANVLTF. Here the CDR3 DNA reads TGTGCCAGTAGCCCTTCGTTCTCTGGGGCCAACGTCCTGACTTTC. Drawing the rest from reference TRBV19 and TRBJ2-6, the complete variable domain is DGGITQSPKYLFRKEGQNVTLSCEQNLNHDAMYWYRQDPGQGLRLIYYSQIVNDFQKGDIAEGYSVSREKKESFPLTVTSAQKNPTAFYLCASSPSFSGANVLTFGAGSRLTVL.

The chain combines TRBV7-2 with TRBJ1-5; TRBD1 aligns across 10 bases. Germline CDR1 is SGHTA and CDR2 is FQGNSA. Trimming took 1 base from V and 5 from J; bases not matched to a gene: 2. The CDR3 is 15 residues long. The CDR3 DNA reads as TGTGCCAGCAGCTTAGGACAGGGGGCTTATCAGCCCCAGCATTTT. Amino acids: CASSLGQGAYQPQHF.

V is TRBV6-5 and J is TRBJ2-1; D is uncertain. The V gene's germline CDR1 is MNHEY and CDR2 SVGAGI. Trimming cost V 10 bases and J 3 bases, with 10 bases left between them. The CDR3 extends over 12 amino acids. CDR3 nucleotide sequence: TGTGCCACCGGAGACCTCTACAATGAGCAGTTCTTC. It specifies CATGDLYNEQFF.

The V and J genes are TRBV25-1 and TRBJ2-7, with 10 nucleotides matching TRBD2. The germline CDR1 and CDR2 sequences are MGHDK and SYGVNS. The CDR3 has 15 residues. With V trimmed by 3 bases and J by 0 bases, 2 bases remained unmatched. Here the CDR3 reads CASSDRLAGSYEQYF. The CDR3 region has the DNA TGTGCCAGCAGTGACCGACTAGCGGGCTCCTACGAGCAGTACTTC.

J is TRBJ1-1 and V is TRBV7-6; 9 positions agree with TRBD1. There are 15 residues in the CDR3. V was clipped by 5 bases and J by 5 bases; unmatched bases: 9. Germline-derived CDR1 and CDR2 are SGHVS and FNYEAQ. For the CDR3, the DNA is TGTGCCAGCAGCGTGTCCGGGACAGGGTCGACTGAAGCTTTCTTT. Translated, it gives CASSVSGTGSTEAFF.

For the CDR3, the DNA is TGTGCCAGCAGTCCCTATAGCGCAGATACGCAGTATTTT. It is translated as CASSPYSADTQYF. The chain carries TRBV27 and TRBJ2-3, with D perhaps matching TRBD2 (5 bases). Germline V gives CDR1 MNHEY, CDR2 SMNVEV (reference sequence). V lost 5 bases, J lost 4 bases, and 10 bases lay in between. The CDR3 loop spans 13 amino acids.

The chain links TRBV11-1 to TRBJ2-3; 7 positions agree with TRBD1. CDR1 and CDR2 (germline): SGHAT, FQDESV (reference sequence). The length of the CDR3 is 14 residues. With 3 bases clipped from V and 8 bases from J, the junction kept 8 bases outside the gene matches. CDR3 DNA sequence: TGTGCCAGCAGCTTCTTAATTCCAGGGGGTACGCAGTATTTT. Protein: CASSFLIPGGTQYF.

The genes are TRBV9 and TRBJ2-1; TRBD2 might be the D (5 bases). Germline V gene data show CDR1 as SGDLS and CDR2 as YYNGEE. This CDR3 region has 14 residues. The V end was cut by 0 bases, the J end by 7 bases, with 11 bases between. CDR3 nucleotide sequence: TGTGCCAGCAGCGTAGGCTCCCCGGGGAATGAGCAGTTCTTC. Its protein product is CASSVGSPGNEQFF.

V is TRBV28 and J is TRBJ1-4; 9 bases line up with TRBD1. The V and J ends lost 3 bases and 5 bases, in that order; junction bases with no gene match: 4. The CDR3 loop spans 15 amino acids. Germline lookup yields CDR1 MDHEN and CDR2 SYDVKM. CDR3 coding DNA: TGTGCCAGCAGTTTGCCGACAGGGGGGAATGAAAAACTGTTTTTT. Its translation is CASSLPTGGNEKLFF.

CDR3 sequence reads: CASRQAIWNEQFF. The CDR3 nucleotides are TGTGCCAGTAGGCAGGCGATATGGAATGAGCAGTTCTTC. The V call is TRBV19, the J call TRBJ2-1; D unresolved. The CDR3 is 13 amino acids. Germline V CDR1 and CDR2: LNHDA, SQIVND (reference sequence). Between the trimmed V and J ends, which lost 6 bases and 7 bases, there was a span of 13 bases.

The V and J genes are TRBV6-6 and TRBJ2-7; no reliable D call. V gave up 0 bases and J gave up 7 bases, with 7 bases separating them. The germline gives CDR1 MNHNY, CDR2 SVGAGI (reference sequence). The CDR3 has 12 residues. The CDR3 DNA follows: TGTGCCAGCAGTTACTCCTCCTCGGAGCAGTACTTC. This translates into CASSYSSSEQYF.

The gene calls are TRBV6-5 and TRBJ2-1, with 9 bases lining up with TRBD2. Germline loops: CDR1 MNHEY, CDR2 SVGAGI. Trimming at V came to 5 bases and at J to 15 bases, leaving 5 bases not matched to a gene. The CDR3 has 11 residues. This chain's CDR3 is CASSPSGTVFF. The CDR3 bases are TGTGCCAGCAGTCCTAGCGGGACGGTGTTCTTC.

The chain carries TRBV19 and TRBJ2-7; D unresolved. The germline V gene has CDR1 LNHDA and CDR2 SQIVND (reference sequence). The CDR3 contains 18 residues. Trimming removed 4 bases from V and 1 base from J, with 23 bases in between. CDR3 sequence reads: CASSRSLVYTLRSYEQYF. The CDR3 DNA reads TGTGCCAGTAGTAGATCCTTGGTTTACACACTGAGGTCCTACGAGCAGTACTTC.

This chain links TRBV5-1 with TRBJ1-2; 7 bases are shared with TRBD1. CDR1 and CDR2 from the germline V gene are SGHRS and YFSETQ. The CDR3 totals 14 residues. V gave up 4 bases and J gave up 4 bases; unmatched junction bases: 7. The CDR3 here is CASSPDRRPYGYTF. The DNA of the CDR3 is TGCGCCAGCAGCCCGGACAGGAGACCCTATGGCTACACCTTC.

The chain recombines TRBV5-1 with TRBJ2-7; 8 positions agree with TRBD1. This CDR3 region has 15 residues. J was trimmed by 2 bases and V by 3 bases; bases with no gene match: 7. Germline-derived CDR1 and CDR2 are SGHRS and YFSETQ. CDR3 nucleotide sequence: TGCGCCAGCAGCTATCAACCACAGGGGGCCTACGAGCAGTACTTC. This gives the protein CASSYQPQGAYEQYF.

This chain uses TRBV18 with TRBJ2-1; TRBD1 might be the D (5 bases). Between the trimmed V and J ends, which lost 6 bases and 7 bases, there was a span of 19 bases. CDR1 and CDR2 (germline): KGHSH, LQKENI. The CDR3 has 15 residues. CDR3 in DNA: TGTGCCAGCTCTAATGGGGCAGGGCGACGGAATGAGCAGTTCTTC. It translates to CASSNGAGRRNEQFF. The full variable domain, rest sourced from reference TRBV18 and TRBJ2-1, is NAGVMQNPRHLVRRRGQEARLRCSPMKGHSHVYWYRQLPEEGLKFMVYLQKENIIDESGMPKERFSAEFPKEGPSILRIQQVVRGDSAAYFCASSNGAGRRNEQFFGPGTRLTVL.

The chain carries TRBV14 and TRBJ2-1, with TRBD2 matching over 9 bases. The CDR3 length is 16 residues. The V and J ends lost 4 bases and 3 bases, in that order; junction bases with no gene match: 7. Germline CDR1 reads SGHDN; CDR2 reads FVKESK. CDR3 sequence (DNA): TGTGCCAGCAGCCCGCTTAGCGGGAGAGGCTACAATGAGCAGTTCTTC. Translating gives CASSPLSGRGYNEQFF.

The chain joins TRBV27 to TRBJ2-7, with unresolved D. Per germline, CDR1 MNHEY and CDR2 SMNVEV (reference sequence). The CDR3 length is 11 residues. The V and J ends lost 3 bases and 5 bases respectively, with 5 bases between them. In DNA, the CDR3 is TGTGCCAGCAGTTTTGGAGACGAGCAGTACTTC. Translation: CASSFGDEQYF.

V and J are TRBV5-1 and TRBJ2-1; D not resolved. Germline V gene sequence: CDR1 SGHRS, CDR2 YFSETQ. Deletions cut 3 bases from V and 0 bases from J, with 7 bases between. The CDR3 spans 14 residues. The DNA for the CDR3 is TGCGCCAGCAGCTCATATAGCTCCTACAATGAGCAGTTCTTC. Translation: CASSSYSSYNEQFF.

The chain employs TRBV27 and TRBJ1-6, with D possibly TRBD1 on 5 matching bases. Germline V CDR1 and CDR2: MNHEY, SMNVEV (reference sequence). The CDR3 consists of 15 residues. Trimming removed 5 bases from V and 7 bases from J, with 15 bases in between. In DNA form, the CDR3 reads TGTGCCAGCAGTCAAACCACAGGTTTCAATTCACCCCTCCACTTT. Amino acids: CASSQTTGFNSPLHF.

The CDR3 loop reads CATSLGRESTDTQYF. The CDR3, as DNA: TGTGCCACCAGCTTGGGGCGGGAGAGCACAGATACGCAGTATTTT. The chain carries TRBV15 and TRBJ2-3; 7 nucleotides match TRBD2. The length of the CDR3 is 15 residues. Germline V lookup: CDR1 LNHNV, CDR2 YYDKDF (reference sequence). The ends lost 5 bases at V and 0 bases at J; junction bases unmatched: 5.